This TCR beta chain was captured by sequencing in a study of cytomegalovirus exposure and HLA in healthy donors. V was clipped by 6 bases and J by 9 bases, with 15 bases between them. CDR1 and CDR2 (germline): SNHLY, FYNNEI. The CDR3 runs to 13 residues. PCR involved 60 Vbeta and 13 Jbeta primers. Sequenced by immunoSEQ multiplex PCR; TCRdb stores in-frame clones only, minus some. This table holds about 130,000 clones, about 76% found once. V usage is TRBV2 and J usage is TRBJ2-1, with D possibly TRBD2 on 5 matching bases. The sequence was collected from a woman aged 55-69 years in good health and CMV-seropositive. Sequenced: PBMCs. The DNA of the CDR3 is TGTGCCAGCAGGGGAGACTCCCCCGGTGAGCAGTTCTTC. Its protein is CASRGDSPGEQFF.